This TCR beta chain was recovered during a study of long-term antiretroviral therapy in people with HIV. Overall study findings and caveats: Pre-ART expanded clones dominated the repertoire at every time point. Controls showed broader CDR3 length ranges than did the HIV repertoires.

Version v3.0 of the immunoSEQ assay ran at survey level. Some clones are missing from TCRdb's copy, which holds only in-frame ones; the method was immunoSEQ multiplex PCR. The data hold about 35,000 clones, with about 93% observed a single time. This clone was observed once. Its cognate antigen is unknown. This receptor was identified in a woman aged 50 to 65 with HIV. Sequences were derived from unsorted PBMCs, sampled 4.1 years after starting antiretroviral therapy.

The chain's CDR3 is CASSQPPTETQYF. The CDR3 DNA reads TGTGCCAGCAGCCAGCCCCCGACGGAGACCCAGTACTTC. The chain combines TRBV7-8 with TRBJ2-5; D is uncertain. The CDR3 length is 13 residues. Germline CDR1 reads SGHVS; CDR2 reads FQNEAQ. V dropped 5 bases and J dropped 5 bases, with 12 bases sitting between them.